Listed below are T cell receptor beta chains from one sample, sequenced in a study of blood T cell repertoires in COVID-19. The protocol was immunoSEQ multiplex PCR, while the TCRdb copy is restricted to in-frame clones and leaves out a portion. Among fewer than 250,000 clones listed, around 86% were seen once. Input material: peripheral blood. The receptor set was obtained from a man aged 60 to 69 with acute or convalescent COVID-19. The CDR3 runs from the conserved cysteine through the conserved F or W. The order of the fields is J gene, clone size, D gene, V gene, CDR3 DNA, CDR3 protein. The D gene is left open where the match is weak. Not every row has a clone size; where given, it reads once, few, many or a size class.

TRBJ1-2 | . | . | TRBV9 | TGTGCCAGCAGGGACGGAGGGGCCTCGTATGGCTACACCTTC | CASRDGGASYGYTF
TRBJ1-3 | . | TRBD1 | TRBV25-1 | TGTGCCAGCCGAAGCCGAGGGACAGGGACTGGAAACACCATATATTTT | CASRSRGTGTGNTIYF
TRBJ2-3 | once | TRBD2 | TRBV10-2 | TGCGCCAGCAGGCCCATGGGCGGGGGGGCCCTCCTCACAGATACGCAGTATTTT | CASRPMGGGALLTDTQYF
TRBJ2-2 | once | TRBD2 | TRBV5-6 | TGTGCCAGCAGCTCGGGGGGGTGGAACACCGGGGAGCTGTTTTTT | CASSSGGWNTGELFF
TRBJ1-4 | . | TRBD1 | TRBV11-2 | TGTGCCAGCAGCTTAGATCGGGCAGGGGGCGCAACTAATGAAAAACTGTTTTTT | CASSLDRAGGATNEKLFF
TRBJ1-5 | . | TRBD1 | TRBV6-1 | TGTGCCAGCAGTGAAGACAGGGGGGGTAGGGGCAATCAGCCCCAGCATTTT | CASSEDRGGRGNQPQHF
TRBJ2-7 | . | TRBD1 | TRBV5-1 | TGCGCCAGCAGCCCGGGACAGGGGTCAGCCTACGAGCAGTACTTC | CASSPGQGSAYEQYF
TRBJ1-2 | few | TRBD1 | TRBV4-2 | TGTGCCAGCAGGACAGGGGTCGAATCGGGAGGCTACACCTTC | CASRTGVESGGYTF
TRBJ2-3 | . | TRBD1 | TRBV5-1 | TGCGCCACCGCCCTTATGCCGGGACAGAGTGGATATTTT | CATALMPGQSGYF
TRBJ2-5 | . | . | TRBV7-8 | TGTGCCAGCAGCTTATTTGGGGGGGCCGGCGAGACCCAGTACTTC | CASSLFGGAGETQYF
TRBJ1-5 | . | . | TRBV6-1 | TGTGCCAGCAGAGAAGGGGCTAGCAATCAGCCCCAGCATTTT | CASREGASNQPQHF
TRBJ1-1 | . | . | TRBV30 | TGTGCCTGGAGTGTTATCGGGACTGAAGCTTTCTTT | CAWSVIGTEAFF
TRBJ2-3 | . | TRBD2 | TRBV30 | TGTGCCTGTTCTGAGGGGAGGGGCTTCCTCACAGATACGCAGTATTTT | CACSEGRGFLTDTQYF
TRBJ2-5 | . | TRBD2 | TRBV5-4 | TGTGCCAGCAGCTCGGCCACTAGCGGGCCCCTCCAAGAGACCCAGTACTTC | CASSSATSGPLQETQYF
TRBJ2-1 | . | . | TRBV3-1/TRBV3-2 | TGTGCCAGCAGCCAACGCAGCGGTACCGCCTACAATGAGCAGTTCTTC | CASSQRSGTAYNEQFF
TRBJ2-7 | . | TRBD1 | TRBV12-3/TRBV12-4 | TGTGCCAGCAGTCCGACAGGGGGCGGGTACTTC | CASSPTGGGYF
TRBJ2-2 | . | . | TRBV6-2/TRBV6-3 | TGTGCCAGCAGCCCCCAGGGCCAAAGGGACACCGGGGAGCTGTTTTTT | CASSPQGQRDTGELFF